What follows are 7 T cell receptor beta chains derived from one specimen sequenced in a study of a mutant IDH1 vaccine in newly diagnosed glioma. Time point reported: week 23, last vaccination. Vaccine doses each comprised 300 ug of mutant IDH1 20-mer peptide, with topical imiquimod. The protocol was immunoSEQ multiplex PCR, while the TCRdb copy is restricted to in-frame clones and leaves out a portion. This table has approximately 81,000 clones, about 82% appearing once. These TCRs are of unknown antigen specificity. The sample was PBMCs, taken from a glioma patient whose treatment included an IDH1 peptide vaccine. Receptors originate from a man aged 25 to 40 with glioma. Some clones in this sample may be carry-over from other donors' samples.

The CDR3 nucleotides read TGTGCCAGCAGCTTGGGAGGGGGCATGAACACTGAAGCTTTCTTT. Translation: CASSLGGGMNTEAFF. The rearrangement links TRBV5-4 to TRBJ1-1, with 7 bases identical to TRBD1. From germline, CDR1 is SGHNT and CDR2 YYREEE (reference sequence). There are 15 residues in the CDR3. With 0 bases clipped from V and 0 bases from J, the junction kept 2 bases outside the gene matches.

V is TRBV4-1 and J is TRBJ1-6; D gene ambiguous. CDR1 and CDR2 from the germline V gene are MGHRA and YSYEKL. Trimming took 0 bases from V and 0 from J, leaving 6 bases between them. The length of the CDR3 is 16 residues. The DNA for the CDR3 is TGCGCCAGCAGCCAAGAACCCTACTCCTATAATTCACCCCTCCACTTT. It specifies CASSQEPYSYNSPLHF.

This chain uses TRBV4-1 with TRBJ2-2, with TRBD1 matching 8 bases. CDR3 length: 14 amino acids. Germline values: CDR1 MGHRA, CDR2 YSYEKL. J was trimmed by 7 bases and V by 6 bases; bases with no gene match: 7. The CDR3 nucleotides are TGCGCCAGCAGACCGACAGGGGAGTTCGGGGAGCTGTTTTTT. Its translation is CASRPTGEFGELFF.

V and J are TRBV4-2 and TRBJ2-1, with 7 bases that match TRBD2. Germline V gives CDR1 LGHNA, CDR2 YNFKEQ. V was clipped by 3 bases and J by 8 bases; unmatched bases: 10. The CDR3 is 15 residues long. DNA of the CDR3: TGTGCCAGCAGCCAGGGGGGGGATGCATTGGATGAGCAGTTCTTC. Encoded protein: CASSQGGDALDEQFF.

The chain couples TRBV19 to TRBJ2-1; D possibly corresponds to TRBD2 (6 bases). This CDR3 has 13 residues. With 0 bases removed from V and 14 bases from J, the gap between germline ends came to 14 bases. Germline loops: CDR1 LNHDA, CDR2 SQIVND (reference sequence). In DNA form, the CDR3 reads TGTGCCAGTAGTATAGATCAGGCGGGAAAGGAGTTCTTC. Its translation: CASSIDQAGKEFF.

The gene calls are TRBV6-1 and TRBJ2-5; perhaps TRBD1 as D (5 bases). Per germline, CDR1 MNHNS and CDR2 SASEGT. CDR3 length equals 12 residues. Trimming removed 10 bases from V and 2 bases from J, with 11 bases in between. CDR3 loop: CAILQGQETQYF. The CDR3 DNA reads TGTGCCATCCTCCAGGGACAAGAGACCCAGTACTTC.

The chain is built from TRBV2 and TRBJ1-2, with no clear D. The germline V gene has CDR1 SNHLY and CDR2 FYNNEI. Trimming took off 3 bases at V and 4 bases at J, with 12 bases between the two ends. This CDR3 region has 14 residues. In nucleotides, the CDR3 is TGTGCCAGCAGTGACGAGGCTGGTAGCTATGGCTACACCTTC. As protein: CASSDEAGSYGYTF. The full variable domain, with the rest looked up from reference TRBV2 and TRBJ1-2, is EPEVTQTPSHQVTQMGQEVILRCVPISNHLYFYWYRQILGQKVEFLVSFYNNEISEKSEIFDDQFSVERPDGSNFTLKIRSTKLEDSAMYFCASSDEAGSYGYTFGSGTRLTVV.